This T cell receptor beta chain came from a study of cytomegalovirus exposure and HLA in healthy donors. Study overall: The Caucasian-associated ancestry cluster held over 80% of under 450 genotyped donors.

This clone was observed a single time. Its cognate antigen is unknown. 60 Vbeta and 13 Jbeta primers were used in PCR. TCRdb's table, derived via immunoSEQ multiplex PCR, lists solely in-frame clones and lacks some. The sample lists around 99,000 clones; approximately 71% were seen once. Germline CDR1 is SGDLS and CDR2 is YYNGEE. V lost 0 bases and J lost 3, with 12 bases in between. This CDR3 spans 15 amino acids. The study, taken as a whole, reports: While the bulk of TCR sequences proved rare, some public TCRs turned up in many donors. Altogether, more than 150 TCR beta chains were recorded as cytomegalovirus-associated. Some highly shared sequence variants likely arose as a pipeline artifact.

This receptor was taken from a woman aged 70 to 79 in good health and CMV-seropositive. Sequencing input: PBMCs. The chain recombines TRBV9 with TRBJ1-1; no firm D call. As DNA, the CDR3 is TGTGCCAGCAGCGTAGAACAAGCCGGGGACACTGAAGCTTTCTTT. It translates to CASSVEQAGDTEAFF. Full variable domain (outside the CDR3, taken from reference TRBV9 and TRBJ1-1): DSGVTQTPKHLITATGQRVTLRCSPRSGDLSVYWYQQSLDQGLQFLIQYYNGEERAKGNILERFSAQQFPDLHSELNLSSLELGDSALYFCASSVEQAGDTEAFFGQGTRLTVV.